A single sample gave rise to the 8 T cell receptor beta chains below, sequenced in a study of T cells in Graves' hyperthyroidism and ophthalmopathy (dated by TCRdb to the late 2010s). The library was obtained by multiplex PCR. TCRdb shows the sequencer as Illumina HiSeq 2000. TCR beta CDR3 regions were amplified from RNA transcripts. The first round of RT-PCR for the TCR CDR3 was performed with the HTBI primer set and the Qiagen OneStep RT-PCR kit. TCRdb ran its own pipeline on the public reads, namely fastp trimming at Q25 and MiXCR clone calling, and kept in-frame beta chains. Duplicate CDR3 protein sequences are folded into a single record with the most common DNA and genes. The sample profile shows about 740,000 distinct CDR3 sequences; around 13% of them were found once. The biggest ten clones account for 10% of the sample. The sample consisted of blood. These receptors originate from a woman younger than 30 with Graves' hyperthyroidism.

This clonotype is a singleton in its sample. The gene calls are TRBV5-5 and TRBJ1-1; unclear D gene. V lost 0 bases and J lost 1, with 16 bases in between. This CDR3 comprises 17 residues. Germline CDR1 SGHKS, CDR2 YYEKEE (reference sequence). The CDR3 sequence: CASSLALVALQNTEAFF. The DNA of the CDR3 is TGTGCCAGCAGCTTGGCCCTTGTAGCCTTACAGAACACTGAAGCTTTCTTT.

Ten or more counts support this clonotype. The V call is TRBV24-1, the J call TRBJ1-1; TRBD1 might be the D (5 bases). The germline CDR1 and CDR2 sequences are KGHDR and SFDVKD. Trimming shortened V by 4 bases and J by 3 bases, and 8 bases separated the two germline ends. CDR3 size: 13 residues. CDR3 nucleotides: TGTGCCACCAGTGAAGGGGCCTACACTGAAGCTTTCTTT. Translation: CATSEGAYTEAFF.

This clonotype was seen repeatedly, ten times or more. The V gene is TRBV3-1, the J gene TRBJ2-4; D is perhaps TRBD1 (6 bases). Germline V CDR1 and CDR2: LGHDT, YNNKEL (reference sequence). This CDR3 comprises 14 residues. The germline V and J ends were trimmed by 3 bases and 0 bases, with 6 bases remaining between them. The CDR3 DNA reads as TGTGCCAGCAGCCACAGGGGAGCCAAAAACATTCAGTACTTC. It translates to CASSHRGAKNIQYF.

V gene TRBV5-1 combines with J gene TRBJ2-7, with D hard to call. Germline-derived CDR1 and CDR2 are SGHRS and YFSETQ. The CDR3 contains 16 residues. V dropped 0 bases and J dropped 1 base, with 14 bases sitting between them. The CDR3 DNA follows: TGCGCCAGCAGCTTGGGCCCACGGTCTTCGTCCTACGAGCAGTACTTC. Residues: CASSLGPRSSSYEQYF.

This clonotype has more than one count but fewer than ten. The rearrangement links TRBV9 to TRBJ1-6; D gene uncertain. Looked up from germline, CDR1 is SGDLS and CDR2 is YYNGEE. The ends were cut back, 7 bases at V and 0 bases at J, with 14 bases in the middle. This CDR3 is 16 amino acids long. The CDR3 DNA sequence: TGTGCCAGCGCGTTAGGAGGTAACTCCTATAATTCACCCCTCCACTTT. This translates into CASALGGNSYNSPLHF. The full variable domain, rest sourced from reference TRBV9 and TRBJ1-6, is DSGVTQTPKHLITATGQRVTLRCSPRSGDLSVYWYQQSLDQGLQFLIQYYNGEERAKGNILERFSAQQFPDLHSELNLSSLELGDSALYFCASALGGNSYNSPLHFGNGTRLTVT.

The sample holds a few counts of this clonotype. The chain combines TRBV6-1 with TRBJ2-7; 10 bases align to TRBD2. CDR3 length equals 15 residues. The V and J ends lost 1 base and 3 bases, in that order; junction bases with no gene match: 3. The germline V gene encodes CDR1 MNHNS and CDR2 SASEGT. This CDR3 is CASSEEAGGYYEQYF. Written as DNA, the CDR3 is TGTGCCAGCAGTGAAGAAGCGGGAGGGTACTACGAGCAGTACTTC.

In this sample, this clonotype turned up many times. This chain's CDR3 is CASKDGYEQYF. CDR3 DNA: TGTGCCAGCAAGGACGGCTACGAGCAGTACTTC. This chain uses TRBV27 with TRBJ2-7; D is unresolved. The CDR3 is 11 amino acids. From germline, CDR1 is MNHEY and CDR2 SMNVEV (reference sequence). Trimming removed 7 bases from V and 3 bases from J, with 7 bases in between.

This clonotype has a handful of counts. The chain employs TRBV4-1 and TRBJ1-6; D gene ambiguous. Germline CDR1 MGHRA, CDR2 YSYEKL. This CDR3 contains 15 residues. V shed 3 bases and J shed 9 bases, with 15 bases lying between them. The CDR3 DNA follows: TGCGCCAGCAGCCACACCGGAGGAACGCGTTCACCCCTCCACTTT. Translating gives CASSHTGGTRSPLHF.